This T cell receptor (beta chain) was captured by sequencing in a study of cytomegalovirus exposure and HLA in healthy donors. The primer mix had 60 Vbeta and 13 Jbeta primers. Using immunoSEQ multiplex PCR, the repertoire was profiled, and TCRdb retains in-frame clones only, with some absent. This repertoire includes about 130,000 clones. The germline V gene has CDR1 SGHTA and CDR2 FQGNSA. The ends lost 4 bases at V and 3 bases at J; junction bases unmatched: 5. The CDR3 is made up of 16 amino acids. The sequence derives from a man aged 30 to 39 in good health and CMV-seronegative. Sequenced sample: PBMCs. The chain links TRBV7-2 to TRBJ2-7; 14 positions agree with TRBD2. The CDR3 loop reads CASSSGLAGGFYEQYF. CDR3 nucleotides: TGTGCCAGCAGCTCTGGACTAGCGGGAGGCTTCTACGAGCAGTACTTC.